Listed here is a single TCR beta chain. This sample was taken from a study of blood T cell repertoires in COVID-19. Repertoires were generated with immunoSEQ multiplex PCR, while TCRdb's copy carries only in-frame clones and drops some. The sample has 350,000 or so clones; roughly 87% are singletons. The CDR3 extends over 15 amino acids. V was pared by 4 bases and J by 3 bases, with 5 bases of the junction left unmatched. CDR1 LGHNT and CDR2 FRNRAP come from the germline V gene. The specimen was PBMCs or T cells enriched from blood (not recorded which). The sequence was collected from a woman aged 25 to 39 who had recovered from COVID-19. The genes are TRBV12-5 and TRBJ2-1; 8 nucleotides agree with TRBD2. The CDR3 sequence: CASGSSGGFYNEQFF. The CDR3 DNA follows: TGTGCTAGTGGTTCCTCGGGGGGGTTCTACAATGAGCAGTTCTTC.